The subject of this entry is one T cell receptor beta chain. These data originate in a study of blood T cell repertoires in COVID-19. On the study more broadly: Sites across the United States, Italy and Spain contributed samples from acute and convalescent COVID-19. The cDNA or gDNA used as material had been derived from T cells, B-cell-depleted T cells, or PBMCs.

Original analysis: Counts of nucleated cells, estimated from reference gene primer amplification, were obtained. Produced via immunoSEQ multiplex PCR; TCRdb's table is partial and in-frame only. From that table come the V and J calls and clone size; the DNA was used to work out D and trimming. The sample shows 200,000 to 300,000 clones, nearly 85% of them seen only once. Input material: peripheral blood. This receptor was identified in a human donor in a cohort sampled during active COVID-19.

The CDR3 loop is CASSLPTGFSAYYGYTF. Here the CDR3 DNA reads TGTGCCAGCAGTCTCCCGACAGGGTTTTCGGCGTACTATGGCTACACCTTC. The V and J genes are TRBV28 and TRBJ1-2; 7 bases fit TRBD1. The CDR3 consists of 17 residues. Germline V CDR1 and CDR2: MDHEN, SYDVKM. V lost 5 bases, J lost 3 bases, and 15 bases stayed unmatched.